This T cell receptor (beta chain) came from a study of T cells in Graves' hyperthyroidism and ophthalmopathy. On the study more broadly: Upon initial diagnosis and before any treatment, peripheral blood was collected.

Study-wide points: The blood repertoire included most of the expanded thyroid clonotypes above 0.001.

Template material for amplifying TCR beta CDR3 regions consisted of RNA transcripts. When the TCR CDR3 underwent first-round RT-PCR, the HTBI primer set was used. TCRdb independently ran MiXCR on the multiplex PCR reads; one entry per CDR3 protein. Seen here are about 160,000 distinct CDR3 sequences, approximately 9% observed once, and the top ten hold approximately 20%. As concerns this clonotype: The target antigen is unknown. A read error may be the cause here, since a much bigger clone is one base away.

Patients between 18 and 65 years old had hyperthyroidism, newly diagnosed and lasting under 2 months. Blood was drawn at first hyperthyroidism diagnosis, before any ophthalmopathy symptoms. The CDR3 length is 15 residues. Germline CDR1 and CDR2: DFQATT and SNEGSKA (reference sequence). The germline V and J ends were trimmed by 3 bases and 9 bases, with 21 bases remaining between them. The gene calls are TRBV20-1 and TRBJ1-5; maybe TRBD1 (6 bases). The sample was blood. This TCR was sampled from a woman aged 18 to 35 with Graves' hyperthyroidism that later progressed to Graves' ophthalmopathy. The CDR3 nucleotides read TGCAGTGCTAGGGGGGGGGCGGCGGGGGATCGGCCCCAGCATTTT. This gives the protein CSARGGAAGDRPQHF.